This TCR beta chain was sequenced during a study of T cell changes during pregnancy in multiple sclerosis. CDR3 length equals 16 residues. Trimming cost V 5 bases and J 3 bases; bases outside gene matches: 10. CDR1 MNHEY and CDR2 SMNVEV come from the germline V gene (reference sequence). Only in-frame clones appear in the TCRdb table, and some are missing; sequencing was by immunoSEQ multiplex PCR. Found here are about 61,000 clones, over 90% of them singletons; the top ten hold about 2.8%. The receptor was derived from a female donor with multiple sclerosis, enrolled in a pregnancy study. Material: CD8+ T cells from peripheral blood mononuclear cells, obtained in the third trimester of pregnancy. The chain employs TRBV27 and TRBJ2-3, with 8 bases aligning to TRBD2. In DNA form, the CDR3 reads TGTGCCAGCAGTCTTTTTTTTGGACTAGCAACAGATACGCAGTATTTT. Its translation is CASSLFFGLATDTQYF.